This entry lists 15 T cell receptor beta chains sequenced from one sample in a study of vaccination and CD4 T cells after COVID-19. Treatment reported: approximately nine-day PBMC culture with coronavirus spike peptide pools or control peptides (ViraFEST assay). Their antigen targets remain unknown. Scientists ran DNA taken from cultured CD4+ T cells through the Oncomine TCR Beta short-read assay for sequencing. Each CDR3 protein gets one entry after TCRdb re-called the PCR reads with MiXCR. Of about 15,000 distinct CDR3 sequences in the sample, 40% to 60% were seen once. Sequences were derived from CD4+ T cells from blood, cultured in vitro, sampled before SARS-CoV-2 vaccination. These receptors were obtained from a human donor who had recovered from COVID-19.

This clonotype was counted only a few times. The chain recombines TRBV11-2 with TRBJ2-2; 10 bases are shared with TRBD1. After removal of 6 bases from V and 6 bases from J, the junction contained 7 bases not matched to a gene. The CDR3 is made up of 15 amino acids. CDR1 is SGHAT and CDR2 is FQNNGV in the germline V gene. The CDR3, as DNA: TGTGCCAGCAGGCGTCCCGGGACAGGGGCCGGGGAGCTGTTTTTT. Amino acid sequence: CASRRPGTGAGELFF.

This clonotype has just a few counts. CDR3 sequence (DNA): TGTGCCGGGAGACAGGGGAATTCACCCCTCCACTTT. It yields the protein CAGRQGNSPLHF. This chain links TRBV2 with TRBJ1-6; 8 nucleotides align to TRBD1. In germline, CDR1 is SNHLY, CDR2 FYNNEI. CDR3 size: 12 residues. Germline trimming cut 11 bases from V and 7 bases from J; bases unmatched to any gene: 4.

The V gene is TRBV5-6, the J gene TRBJ1-6, with D uncertain. The CDR3 is 15 amino acids. The germline V and J ends were trimmed by 4 bases and 9 bases, with 17 bases remaining between them. Germline V gene lookup returns CDR1 SGHDT and CDR2 YYEEEE. The CDR3 bases are TGTGCCAGCAGCGACCTTGGGAAAACGGGTTCACCCCTCCACTTT. It codes for CASSDLGKTGSPLHF. Variable domain in full (rest from reference TRBV5-6 and TRBJ1-6): DAGVTQSPTHLIKTRGQQVTLRCSPKSGHDTVSWYQQALGQGPQFIFQYYEEEERQRGNFPDRFSGHQFPNYSSELNVNALLLGDSALYLCASSDLGKTGSPLHFGNGTRLTVT.

This rearrangement joins TRBV20-1 to TRBJ2-5, with 13 bases lining up with TRBD2. The V gene's germline CDR1 is DFQATT and CDR2 SNEGSKA (reference sequence). The CDR3 loop spans 17 amino acids. V lost 0 bases and J lost 5; bases outside the gene matches: 9. The CDR3 spells CSARDWTSGSDVETQYF. In nucleotides, the CDR3 is TGCAGTGCTAGAGATTGGACTAGCGGGAGTGATGTGGAGACCCAGTACTTC.

This clonotype has only a few counts. This chain links TRBV27 with TRBJ2-1, with 16 bases that match TRBD2. Trimming cost V 6 bases and J 11 bases; bases outside gene matches: 4. Germline V gene lookup returns CDR1 MNHEY and CDR2 SMNVEV (reference sequence). CDR3 length: 14 residues. DNA of the CDR3: TGTGCCAGCAGACTGGGACTAGCGGGAGGGCAGCAGTTCTTC. Translated: CASRLGLAGGQQFF.

This clonotype was observed a handful of times. The chain carries TRBV19 and TRBJ1-2; TRBD1 aligns across 7 bases. CDR3 length: 13 amino acids. Trimming cost V 7 bases and J 3 bases; bases outside gene matches: 5. Germline loops: CDR1 LNHDA, CDR2 SQIVND (reference sequence). The CDR3 is CASTLGQDYGYTF. The CDR3 DNA is TGTGCCAGTACCCTCGGACAGGACTATGGCTACACCTTC.

The chain has TRBV7-8 and TRBJ2-2, with D perhaps TRBD1 (5 bases). The CDR3 has 18 amino acids. CDR1 and CDR2 (germline): SGHVS, FQNEAQ. V lost 2 bases and J 4 bases, leaving 20 bases between the germline ends. This CDR3 is CASSLNRTPRQSTGELFF. DNA of the CDR3: TGTGCCAGCAGCTTAAATAGAACCCCCCGACAGAGCACCGGGGAGCTGTTTTTT. Looking up the rest from reference TRBV7-8 and TRBJ2-2 gives the full variable domain: GAGVSQSPRYKVAKRGQDVALRCDPISGHVSLFWYQQALGQGPEFLTYFQNEAQLDKSGLPSDRFFAERPEGSVSTLKIQRTQQEDSAVYLCASSLNRTPRQSTGELFFGEGSRLTVL.

This clonotype was seen just once. This chain uses TRBV6-1 with TRBJ2-2; the D is unclear. There are 13 residues in the CDR3. Trimming took 6 bases from V and 4 from J, leaving 9 bases between them. Germline loops: CDR1 MNHNS, CDR2 SASEGT. The CDR3, as DNA: TGTGCCAGCAGCCTTACATCCACCGGGGAGCTGTTTTTT. It codes for CASSLTSTGELFF.

The gene calls are TRBV5-4 and TRBJ1-3; 9 bases map to TRBD1. With 4 bases clipped from V and 2 bases from J, the junction kept 4 bases outside the gene matches. From germline, CDR1 is SGHNT and CDR2 YYREEE (reference sequence). This CDR3 region has 15 residues. The CDR3 DNA reads as TGTGCCAGCAGCGTGCGGACAGGGGCTGGAAACACCATATATTTT. Translation gives CASSVRTGAGNTIYF.

The chain employs TRBV20-1 and TRBJ2-7; 7 positions agree with TRBD2. Germline V gene sequence: CDR1 DFQATT, CDR2 SNEGSKA (reference sequence). The CDR3 loop spans 15 amino acids. J lost 5 bases, V lost 6 bases, and 16 bases had no gene match. The CDR3 sequence: CSASLASGKGNEQYF. CDR3 DNA sequence: TGCAGTGCGTCTCTCGCTAGCGGAAAGGGTAACGAGCAGTACTTC.

This clonotype was counted a few times. The chain recombines TRBV19 with TRBJ1-2; TRBD1 aligns across 8 bases. CDR1 is LNHDA and CDR2 is SQIVND in the germline V gene (reference sequence). The ends lost 4 bases at V and 4 bases at J; junction bases unmatched: 5. CDR3 length: 14 amino acids. The CDR3 DNA is TGTGCCAGTAGTACAGGGGGCGCGGGCTATGGCTACACCTTC. Translated: CASSTGGAGYGYTF.

This clonotype was detected a few times. The chain links TRBV11-2 to TRBJ2-3, with D possibly TRBD1 on 6 matching bases. CDR3 length: 14 amino acids. In germline, CDR1 is SGHAT, CDR2 FQNNGV. V lost 4 bases and J 2 bases, leaving 10 bases between the germline ends. CDR3 sequence: CASSWDTSTDTQYF. For the CDR3, the DNA is TGTGCCAGCAGCTGGGACACATCCACAGATACGCAGTATTTT.

There are a few counts of this clonotype. The chain employs TRBV7-6 and TRBJ1-5; D gene ambiguous. This CDR3 contains 16 residues. Trimming pared 5 bases from V and 2 bases from J, leaving 16 bases between. From germline, CDR1 is SGHVS and CDR2 FNYEAQ. The CDR3 DNA is TGTGCCAGCAGCCCTCTGCTCGGTTCGGGCAATCAGCCCCAGCATTTT. Translation: CASSPLLGSGNQPQHF.

This clonotype was detected a few times. This chain uses TRBV6-1 with TRBJ1-3; 7 nucleotides line up with TRBD1. Germline V CDR1 and CDR2: MNHNS, SASEGT. The CDR3 is made up of 14 amino acids. The trim removed 7 bases at V and 2 bases at J, leaving 5 bases unmatched. CDR3 in DNA: TGTGCCAGCACTATGGACAGGACTGGAAACACCATATATTTT. As protein: CASTMDRTGNTIYF.

This clonotype turned up a few times. V gene TRBV7-9 combines with J gene TRBJ2-3, with D maybe TRBD1 (6 bases). The V end was cut by 5 bases, the J end by 6 bases, with 18 bases between. Germline CDR1 reads SEHNR; CDR2 reads FQNEAQ (reference sequence). The CDR3 is 15 amino acids. In DNA, the CDR3 is TGTGCCAGCAGCCTACGACAGGCTCTCTGGGATACGCAGTATTTT. It is translated as CASSLRQALWDTQYF.